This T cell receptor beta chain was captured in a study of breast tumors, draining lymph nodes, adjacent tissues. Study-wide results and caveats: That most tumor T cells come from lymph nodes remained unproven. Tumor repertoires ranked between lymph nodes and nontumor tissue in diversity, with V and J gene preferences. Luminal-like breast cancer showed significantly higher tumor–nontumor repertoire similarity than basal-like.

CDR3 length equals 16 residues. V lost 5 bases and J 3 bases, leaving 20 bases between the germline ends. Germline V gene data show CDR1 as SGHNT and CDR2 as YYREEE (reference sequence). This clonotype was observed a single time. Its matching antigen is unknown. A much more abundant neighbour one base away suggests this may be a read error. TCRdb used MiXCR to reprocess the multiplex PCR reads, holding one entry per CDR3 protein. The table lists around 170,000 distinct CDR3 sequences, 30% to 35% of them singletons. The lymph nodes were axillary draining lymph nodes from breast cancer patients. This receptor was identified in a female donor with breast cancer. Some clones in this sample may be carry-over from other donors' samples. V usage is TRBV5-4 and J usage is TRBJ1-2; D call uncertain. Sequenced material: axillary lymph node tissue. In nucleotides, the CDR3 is TGTGCCAGCAGTCAATTAACAAGACGGGGAGACTATGGCTACACCTTC. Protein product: CASSQLTRRGDYGYTF.